These 21 T cell receptor beta chains share one sample of origin, sequenced in a study of cytomegalovirus exposure and HLA in healthy donors. Clones were sequenced by immunoSEQ multiplex PCR, and TCRdb holds only the in-frame ones, with some missing. Of approximately 300,000 clones detected, around 86% appear once; the ten largest clones hold over 0.8%. Material for sequencing was PBMCs. The receptor set was obtained from a woman between 18 and 30 years old in good health and CMV-seronegative.

The chain carries TRBV20-1 and TRBJ2-1; D gene ambiguous. V dropped 7 bases and J dropped 2 bases, with 6 bases sitting between them. The germline CDR1 and CDR2 sequences are DFQATT and SNEGSKA (reference sequence). The CDR3 loop spans 11 amino acids. CDR3 residues: CSVIPYNEQFF. The CDR3 region has the DNA TGCAGTGTCATCCCCTACAATGAGCAGTTCTTC.

The chain recombines TRBV2 with TRBJ2-7; 9 nucleotides match TRBD2. The ends lost 1 base at V and 2 bases at J; junction bases unmatched: 3. The CDR3 is made up of 15 amino acids. The germline gives CDR1 SNHLY, CDR2 FYNNEI. The CDR3, as DNA: TGTGCCAGCAGTGAAGGACTAGCGGTGACCTACGAGCAGTACTTC. Translated: CASSEGLAVTYEQYF.

The table lists this clone with a few counts. This chain links TRBV6-5 with TRBJ1-2, with D unclear. Germline V gene sequence: CDR1 MNHEY, CDR2 SVGAGI. With 5 bases removed from V and 2 bases from J, the gap between germline ends came to 9 bases. The CDR3 has 13 amino acids. CDR3 nucleotide sequence: TGTGCCAGCAGTCCCGACACAAACTATGGCTACACCTTC. Protein: CASSPDTNYGYTF.

V usage is TRBV18 and J usage is TRBJ2-7, with D hard to call. The CDR3 totals 17 residues. In germline, CDR1 is KGHSH, CDR2 LQKENI. The V and J ends lost 0 bases and 2 bases respectively, with 17 bases between them. CDR3 DNA sequence: TGTGCCAGCTCACCACCACCTAAACTTCTAAGCACCTACGAGCAGTACTTC. Its protein is CASSPPPKLLSTYEQYF. The full variable domain, rest sourced from reference TRBV18 and TRBJ2-7, is NAGVMQNPRHLVRRRGQEARLRCSPMKGHSHVYWYRQLPEEGLKFMVYLQKENIIDESGMPKERFSAEFPKEGPSILRIQQVVRGDSAAYFCASSPPPKLLSTYEQYFGPGTRLTVT.

The chain has TRBV27 and TRBJ1-4; D ambiguous. This CDR3 comprises 13 residues. V shed 3 bases and J shed 8 bases, with 10 bases lying between them. Germline V CDR1 and CDR2: MNHEY, SMNVEV (reference sequence). CDR3 residues: CASSFLSSEKLFF. The CDR3 DNA sequence: TGTGCCAGCAGTTTCCTCAGTAGCGAAAAACTGTTTTTT. Full variable domain (remainder filled in from reference TRBV27 and TRBJ1-4): EAQVTQNPRYLITVTGKKLTVTCSQNMNHEYMSWYRQDPGLGLRQIYYSMNVEVTDKGDVPEGYKVSRKEKRNFPLILESPSPNQTSLYFCASSFLSSEKLFFGSGTQLSVL.

This chain links TRBV6-5 with TRBJ2-7; D possibly corresponds to TRBD2 (5 bases). This CDR3 has 11 residues. Trimming shortened V by 5 bases and J by 9 bases, and 11 bases separated the two germline ends. CDR1 MNHEY and CDR2 SVGAGI come from the germline V gene. The DNA for the CDR3 is TGTGCCAGCAGTAATCTAGCTGTGCAGTACTTC. It encodes CASSNLAVQYF.

The chain uses TRBV5-1 and TRBJ2-7; TRBD1 matches at 7 bases. The V gene end was trimmed by 1 base and the J gene end by 5 bases; junction bases not matched to a gene: 9. CDR3 length equals 15 residues. Germline V CDR1 and CDR2: SGHRS, YFSETQ. The CDR3 DNA is TGCGCCAGCAGCTTGTTCTGGACAGGTCAAGACGAGCAGTACTTC. Protein product: CASSLFWTGQDEQYF.

The chain carries TRBV5-1 and TRBJ1-5, with D perhaps TRBD1 (6 bases). Deletions cut 4 bases from V and 5 bases from J, with 16 bases between. The CDR3 has 15 residues. CDR1 and CDR2 from the germline V gene are SGHRS and YFSETQ. The CDR3 loop is CASSPLGDTHQPQHF. The CDR3 region has the DNA TGCGCCAGCAGCCCTTTGGGGGACACCCATCAGCCCCAGCATTTT.

The rearrangement joins TRBV27 to TRBJ1-2; 9 bases are shared with TRBD1. From germline, CDR1 is MNHEY and CDR2 SMNVEV (reference sequence). V lost 3 bases to trimming and J lost 4 bases; unmatched junction nucleotides: 15. This CDR3 has 18 amino acids. In DNA form, the CDR3 reads TGTGCCAGCAGTTTTTTGAGGCCCCCGGGACAGGGTACCTATGGCTACACCTTC. The encoded protein is CASSFLRPPGQGTYGYTF.

V is TRBV5-4 and J is TRBJ2-3, with a possible D match to TRBD1 (5 bases). Germline assignment: CDR1 SGHNT and CDR2 YYREEE (reference sequence). The germline V and J ends were trimmed by 4 bases and 15 bases, with 18 bases remaining between them. The CDR3 runs 12 residues. CDR3 DNA: TGTGCCAGCAGCCTTGGCAGGGCAAGGTCATATTTT. This sequence encodes CASSLGRARSYF.

The V call is TRBV2, the J call TRBJ2-1, with D perhaps TRBD2 (5 bases). Germline lookup yields CDR1 SNHLY and CDR2 FYNNEI. The germline V and J ends were trimmed by 7 bases and 0 bases, with 10 bases remaining between them. This CDR3 has 14 amino acids. CDR3 in amino acids: CASKAVSSYNEQFF. DNA for the CDR3: TGTGCCAGCAAAGCGGTAAGCTCCTACAATGAGCAGTTCTTC.

The rearrangement links TRBV5-1 to TRBJ2-3, with TRBD2 as a possible D gene (5 bases). Trimming removed 5 bases from V and 4 bases from J, with 17 bases in between. Germline lookup yields CDR1 SGHRS and CDR2 YFSETQ. CDR3 length equals 15 residues. For the CDR3, the DNA is TGCGCCAGCAGGGTCGGACTCTCCGACGCAGATACGCAGTATTTT. Its translation: CASRVGLSDADTQYF.

The chain couples TRBV27 to TRBJ2-3; 14 positions agree with TRBD2. Germline loops: CDR1 MNHEY, CDR2 SMNVEV (reference sequence). Unmatched junction bases numbered 12, after V lost 8 bases and J lost 2 bases. This CDR3 has 18 amino acids. The CDR3 DNA reads TGTGCCAGCCCACCGGGACTAGCGGGAGTGTGGGCCACAGATACGCAGTATTTT. Protein: CASPPGLAGVWATDTQYF.

In this sample, this clone turned up many times. The chain recombines TRBV5-6 with TRBJ2-7; 8 bases are a match to TRBD1. The J segment lost 6 bases and the V segment lost 1 base, leaving 3 bases of the junction unmatched. CDR1 is SGHDT and CDR2 is YYEEEE in the germline V gene. The CDR3 runs to 13 residues. CDR3 sequence: CASSLTGGSEQYF. As DNA, the CDR3 is TGTGCCAGCAGCTTGACAGGGGGAAGCGAGCAGTACTTC.

V usage is TRBV25-1 and J usage is TRBJ2-1, with 9 positions matching TRBD2. This CDR3 spans 14 amino acids. Germline V gene lookup returns CDR1 MGHDK and CDR2 SYGVNS. V gave up 8 bases and J gave up 4 bases; unmatched junction bases: 6. The CDR3 DNA reads TGTGCCAGCTTAGCGGGAGAGGTTTACAATGAGCAGTTCTTC. This sequence encodes CASLAGEVYNEQFF. Supplemented by reference TRBV25-1 and TRBJ2-1, the full variable domain reads EADIYQTPRYLVIGTGKKITLECSQTMGHDKMYWYQQDPGMELHLIHYSYGVNSTEKGDLSSESTVSRIRTEHFPLTLESARPSHTSQYLCASLAGEVYNEQFFGPGTRLTVL.

The CDR3 here is CASSSSGLAGTRYNEQFF. Here the CDR3 DNA reads TGTGCCAGCAGTTCCTCCGGACTAGCGGGAACTAGGTACAATGAGCAGTTCTTC. The gene calls are TRBV27 and TRBJ2-1; 12 bases fit TRBD2. CDR3 size: 18 residues. With V trimmed by 4 bases and J by 4 bases, 11 bases remained unmatched. In germline, CDR1 is MNHEY, CDR2 SMNVEV (reference sequence).

The chain has TRBV28 and TRBJ1-2, with 9 positions matching TRBD1. V shed 5 bases, J shed 8 bases, and the junction held 12 bases outside the gene matches. The CDR3 has 15 amino acids. Looked up from germline, CDR1 is MDHEN and CDR2 is SYDVKM. The CDR3 protein is CASSTSVTGGRGYTF. The CDR3 DNA follows: TGTGCCAGCAGTACATCCGTGACAGGGGGTCGCGGCTACACCTTC.

V and J are TRBV29-1 and TRBJ1-4; 7 positions match TRBD1. Germline V lookup: CDR1 SQVTM, CDR2 ANQGSEA. V lost 7 bases and J lost 8; bases outside the gene matches: 7. This CDR3 has 12 residues. CDR3 protein: CSAGTVREKLFF. DNA of the CDR3: TGCAGCGCCGGGACAGTCAGGGAAAAACTGTTTTTT.

V gene TRBV28 combines with J gene TRBJ2-7; 9 bases align to TRBD1. The V gene's germline CDR1 is MDHEN and CDR2 SYDVKM. The CDR3 sequence is 15 residues long. Trimming cost V 7 bases and J 4 bases; bases outside gene matches: 11. As DNA, the CDR3 is TGTGCCAGCACCCTCGGCCTGGGACAGGGTTACGAGCAGTACTTC. Protein: CASTLGLGQGYEQYF.

The chain is built from TRBV18 and TRBJ2-3; possible D gene TRBD1, 6 bases. Germline CDR1 is KGHSH and CDR2 is LQKENI. Trimming cost V 5 bases and J 2 bases, with 14 bases left between them. The CDR3 loop spans 15 amino acids. CDR3 sequence: CASSVRDTSTDTQYF. The CDR3, as DNA: TGTGCCAGCTCAGTCCGGGACACCTCCACAGATACGCAGTATTTT.

V is TRBV7-7 and J is TRBJ1-1; no reliable D call. This CDR3 has 12 residues. V was cut by 8 bases and J by 4 bases, with 11 bases left in between. Germline CDR1 is SSHAT and CDR2 is FNYEAQ (reference sequence). Here the CDR3 reads CASGRASTEAFF. CDR3 nucleotides: TGTGCCAGCGGGAGGGCGAGCACTGAAGCTTTCTTT.